Listed below are T cell receptor beta chains from one sample, sequenced in a study of T cells after yellow fever vaccination. TCRdb ran MiXCR on the 5' RACE reads and lists one entry per CDR3 protein. The table includes approximately 340,000 distinct CDR3 sequences, about 8.7% detected once. Sequencing was performed on PBMCs, taken on the day of the first yellow fever vaccination. These receptors all stem from a man between 18 and 29 years old who received the YFV17D yellow fever vaccine. The CDR3 runs from the conserved cysteine through the conserved F or W. Each record gives: D gene, CDR3 length, J gene, clone size, V gene, CDR3 protein, CDR3 DNA. The D gene is left open where the match is weak. Expanded clones are given a class, and other clones once, few, many or no size at all.

>TRBD1|15|TRBJ2-3|.|TRBV27
CASSLNRGPGDTQYF
TGTGCCAGCAGTTTAAACAGGGGGCCGGGAGATACGCAGTATTTT
>.|14|TRBJ2-7|.|TRBV7-2
CASSLTGGRSEQYF
TGTGCCAGCAGCTTAACCGGGGGACGAAGCGAGCAGTACTTC
>.|14|TRBJ1-6|many|TRBV18
CASSPTGGNSPLHF
TGTGCCAGCTCACCAACTGGGGGCAATTCACCCCTCCACTTT
>.|12|TRBJ1-1|many|TRBV5-1
CASSLERGTAFF
TGCGCCAGCAGCTTGGAAAGAGGGACCGCTTTCTTT
>.|13|TRBJ1-6|.|TRBV10-3
CAISPGLRSPLHF
TGTGCCATCAGTCCAGGGTTGAGGTCACCCCTCCACTTT
>.|16|TRBJ2-5|.|TRBV6-5
CASSYSIRGEGETQYF
TGTGCCAGCAGTTACTCGATAAGGGGCGAGGGGGAGACCCAGTACTTC
>.|15|TRBJ2-3|few|TRBV20-1
CSARGGPTTKDTQYF
TGCAGTGCTAGAGGAGGACCGACCACGAAGGATACGCAGTATTTT
>TRBD1|12|TRBJ2-7|few|TRBV6-2/TRBV6-3
CANSRDSYEQYF
TGTGCCAATTCCCGGGACAGCTACGAGCAGTACTTC
>.|15|TRBJ2-5|many|TRBV7-2
CASSHQGAGEETQYF
TGTGCCAGCAGCCATCAAGGGGCCGGTGAAGAGACCCAGTACTTC
>.|15|TRBJ2-7|few|TRBV5-5
CASSLWLFPHYEQYF
TGTGCCAGCAGCTTGTGGCTATTTCCTCACTACGAGCAGTACTTC
>.|15|TRBJ2-3|.|TRBV9
CASSVDEWDTDTQYF
TGTGCCAGCAGCGTAGACGAGTGGGACACAGATACGCAGTATTTT
>.|13|TRBJ2-1|.|TRBV6-6
CASSYLSINEQFF
TGTGCCAGCAGTTACCTTTCAATCAATGAGCAGTTCTTC
>TRBD1|14|TRBJ2-2|few|TRBV29-1
CSVQGEANTGELFF
TGCAGCGTACAGGGGGAGGCGAACACCGGGGAGCTGTTTTTT